Listed below are T cell receptor beta chains from one sample, sequenced in a study of cytomegalovirus exposure and HLA in healthy donors. Measured with immunoSEQ multiplex PCR; TCRdb has only the in-frame clones, and not every one. The sample contains 86,000 or so clones, around 96% of which appear only once. Material: PBMCs. These receptors came from a man aged 18 to 30 in good health and CMV-seropositive. CDR3s include the opening cysteine and the closing phenylalanine or tryptophan. A D gene is named only where the DNA matches it firmly. Rows give clone size only sometimes, using once, few, many, or a class for an expanded clone.

j_call clone_size d_call v_call cdr3_aa cdr3_nt
TRBJ2-7 - - TRBV29-1 CSVAGGTGEQYF TGCAGCGTTGCCGGCGGGACGGGCGAGCAGTACTTC
TRBJ2-1 - - TRBV14 CASSQGGGRIGNEQFF TGTGCCAGCAGCCAAGGTGGCGGCCGTATCGGAAATGAGCAGTTCTTC
TRBJ2-7 - - TRBV5-1 CASSLAKGEQYF TGCGCCAGCAGCTTGGCCAAGGGGGAGCAGTACTTC
TRBJ1-5 - TRBD1 TRBV19 CASWTGGHLSNQPQHF TGTGCCAGTTGGACAGGGGGGCATCTAAGCAATCAGCCCCAGCATTTT
TRBJ2-1 - TRBD1 TRBV5-1 CASSLPKQGAVDNEQFF TGCGCCAGCAGCTTGCCCAAACAGGGGGCGGTAGACAATGAGCAGTTCTTC
TRBJ2-7 - TRBD1 TRBV7-9 CASSLGQSSYEQYF TGTGCCAGCAGCTTGGGACAGAGCTCCTACGAGCAGTACTTC
TRBJ2-5 - - TRBV11-2 CASSFNQETQYF TGTGCCAGCAGCTTCAATCAAGAGACCCAGTACTTC
TRBJ2-3 - - TRBV29-1 CSEKRSTDTQYF TGCAGCGAAAAGCGTAGCACAGATACGCAGTATTTT
TRBJ1-4 - TRBD1 TRBV19 CASSFRQGLREKLFF TGTGCCAGTAGTTTCCGACAGGGATTGAGGGAAAAACTGTTTTTT
TRBJ2-2 - TRBD1 TRBV5-1 CASSFGGTGGPGELFF TGCGCCAGCAGCTTCGGGGGGACAGGGGGCCCCGGGGAGCTGTTTTTT
TRBJ2-1 - - TRBV13 CASSPPDRRLSNEQFF TGTGCCAGCAGCCCCCCGGACCGAAGACTATCAAATGAGCAGTTCTTC
TRBJ2-7 - - TRBV6-5 CASSPQRAGVHEQYF TGTGCCAGCAGTCCACAAAGGGCAGGGGTCCACGAGCAGTACTTC
TRBJ1-1 - TRBD1 TRBV10-1 CARTLVSTGADTEAFF TGCGCCAGGACCCTAGTATCGACAGGGGCAGACACTGAAGCTTTCTTT
TRBJ2-1 once - TRBV30 CAWTSGIVNEQFF TGTGCCTGGACATCCGGGATCGTTAATGAGCAGTTCTTC
TRBJ2-3 - - TRBV30 CASSRSATFYTDTQYF TGTGCCTCGTCCCGATCGGCGACATTTTACACAGATACGCAGTATTTT
TRBJ2-7 once - TRBV16 CASSRDNYEQYF TGTGCCAGCAGCCGAGACAACTACGAGCAGTACTTC
TRBJ2-5 - - TRBV7-2 CASTSWGGAGETQYF TGTGCCAGCACCTCATGGGGGGGGGCAGGAGAGACCCAGTACTTC
TRBJ2-5 - - TRBV6-1 CASRRQQETQYF TGTGCCAGCAGAAGACAACAAGAGACCCAGTACTTC
TRBJ2-7 - - TRBV7-6 CASSRDTLEQYF TGTGCCAGCAGCCGGGACACCCTCGAGCAGTACTTC
TRBJ2-7 - TRBD2 TRBV7-2 CASSLARGLAATYEQYF TGTGCCAGCAGCTTAGCGCGGGGACTAGCGGCCACTTACGAGCAGTACTTC
TRBJ2-2 - TRBD2 TRBV5-6 CASNLRRDYANTGELFF TGTGCCAGCAACTTGAGACGGGACTATGCGAACACCGGGGAGCTGTTTTTT
TRBJ1-3 - TRBD1 TRBV6-5 CASSLDRATIYF TGTGCCAGCAGTCTTGACAGGGCCACCATATATTTT
TRBJ2-7 - TRBD2 TRBV7-9 CASSLSGRALYEQYF TGTGCCAGCAGTCTAAGCGGGAGGGCTCTCTACGAGCAGTACTTC
TRBJ2-2 - - TRBV6-1 CASSDPPAGELFF TGTGCCAGCAGTGACCCCCCCGCGGGGGAGCTGTTTTTT
TRBJ2-7 - - TRBV30 CAWSPGVNEQYF TGTGCCTGGAGTCCAGGGGTTAACGAGCAGTACTTC
TRBJ1-2 - TRBD1 TRBV5-1 CASTMPPDRNYGYTF TGCGCCAGCACCATGCCTCCGGACAGGAACTATGGCTACACCTTC
TRBJ2-1 - - TRBV19 CASNEGTSYNEQFF TGTGCCAGTAATGAGGGTACCTCCTACAATGAGCAGTTCTTC
TRBJ1-3 - TRBD1 TRBV6-1 CASLGGTGAGNTIYF TGTGCCAGCCTTGGTGGGACAGGGGCTGGAAACACCATATATTTT
TRBJ1-4 - - TRBV5-1 CASSREGVYEKLFF TGCGCCAGCAGCCGAGAGGGGGTCTATGAAAAACTGTTTTTT
TRBJ2-3 - - TRBV28 CASSFTGLGDTQYF TGTGCCAGCAGTTTCACAGGGCTCGGGGATACGCAGTATTTT
TRBJ2-7 - TRBD1 TRBV30 CAWSTGQGSYEQYF TGTGCCTGGAGTACGGGACAGGGCTCCTACGAGCAGTACTTC
TRBJ2-7 - - TRBV28 CASSLGGASEQYF TGTGCCAGCAGTTTAGGGGGGGCGTCCGAGCAGTACTTC
TRBJ1-4 once TRBD1 TRBV5-1 CASPGPGGLRGNEKLFF TGCGCCAGCCCGGGGCCAGGGGGCTTGAGGGGTAATGAAAAACTGTTTTTT
TRBJ2-7 - - TRBV5-1 CASSSGQTLYEQYF TGCGCCAGCAGCTCGGGACAAACACTCTACGAGCAGTACTTC
TRBJ2-1 once TRBD2 TRBV28 CASRPASGFNEQFF TGTGCCAGCAGACCGGCTAGCGGCTTCAATGAGCAGTTCTTC
TRBJ2-7 - TRBD1 TRBV27 CASSLNLPGQGQYEQYF TGTGCCAGCAGTTTAAATCTCCCGGGACAGGGACAATACGAGCAGTACTTC
TRBJ2-7 - - TRBV7-9 CASSSELGTLGEQYF TGTGCCAGCAGCTCCGAACTAGGCACCTTAGGCGAGCAGTACTTC
TRBJ2-1 - TRBD2 TRBV15 CATSTAGGPKEQFF TGTGCCACCAGCACGGCGGGAGGGCCGAAGGAGCAGTTCTTC
TRBJ2-1 - TRBD1 TRBV7-9 CASSSIRGQGNNEQFF TGTGCCAGCAGCTCTATTCGGGGACAGGGGAATAATGAGCAGTTCTTC
TRBJ2-5 - TRBD2 TRBV11-2 CASSRSGRGQETQYF TGTGCCAGCAGCCGGAGCGGGAGGGGGCAAGAGACCCAGTACTTC
TRBJ1-1 few TRBD1 TRBV6-4 CASSEGTEEDFF TGTGCCAGCAGTGAAGGGACAGAAGAGGATTTCTTT
TRBJ2-7 - TRBD2 TRBV11-2 CASSLVGLADSYEQYF TGTGCCAGCAGCTTAGTGGGGCTAGCGGACTCCTACGAGCAGTACTTC
TRBJ2-1 - TRBD2 TRBV6-1 CASMRLAGAYNEQFF TGTGCCAGCATGCGACTAGCGGGAGCCTACAATGAGCAGTTCTTC
TRBJ1-1 - - TRBV6-5 CASTRTGRGEAFF TGTGCCAGCACCAGGACCGGCCGGGGGGAAGCTTTCTTT
TRBJ2-1 - TRBD2 TRBV10-1 CASSLAGGSNEQFF TGCGCCAGCTCTCTAGCGGGAGGGAGCAATGAGCAGTTCTTC
TRBJ2-1 - TRBD2 TRBV6-5 CASTRLAGNNEQFF TGTGCCAGCACCAGACTAGCGGGAAACAATGAGCAGTTCTTC
TRBJ2-2 - TRBD2 TRBV7-2 CASSLTSGGGELFF TGTGCCAGCAGCTTAACCTCGGGAGGGGGGGAGCTGTTTTTT
TRBJ2-3 - TRBD2 TRBV9 CASSVNIAGSTDTQYF TGTGCCAGCAGCGTTAATATAGCGGGGTCCACAGATACGCAGTATTTT
TRBJ2-5 once TRBD2 TRBV4-1 CASSPPGGETQYF TGCGCCAGCAGCCCGCCCGGGGGGGAGACCCAGTACTTC
TRBJ1-5 - - TRBV19 CASSMAGVGQPQHF TGTGCCAGTAGTATGGCAGGGGTCGGTCAGCCCCAGCATTTT
TRBJ2-1 - - TRBV10-3 CAISAQGSYNEQFF TGTGCCATCAGTGCGCAGGGCTCCTACAATGAGCAGTTCTTC
TRBJ1-4 - TRBD1 TRBV6-1 CASSEVGTGDEKLFF TGTGCCAGCAGTGAAGTTGGGACAGGGGATGAAAAACTGTTTTTT
TRBJ2-7 - - TRBV6-1 CASSETGTPCEQYF TGTGCCAGCAGTGAAACGGGAACACCCTGCGAGCAGTACTTC
TRBJ2-7 - - TRBV6-4 CASSPEAGRNEQYF TGTGCCAGCAGCCCGGAGGCGGGGAGGAACGAGCAGTACTTC